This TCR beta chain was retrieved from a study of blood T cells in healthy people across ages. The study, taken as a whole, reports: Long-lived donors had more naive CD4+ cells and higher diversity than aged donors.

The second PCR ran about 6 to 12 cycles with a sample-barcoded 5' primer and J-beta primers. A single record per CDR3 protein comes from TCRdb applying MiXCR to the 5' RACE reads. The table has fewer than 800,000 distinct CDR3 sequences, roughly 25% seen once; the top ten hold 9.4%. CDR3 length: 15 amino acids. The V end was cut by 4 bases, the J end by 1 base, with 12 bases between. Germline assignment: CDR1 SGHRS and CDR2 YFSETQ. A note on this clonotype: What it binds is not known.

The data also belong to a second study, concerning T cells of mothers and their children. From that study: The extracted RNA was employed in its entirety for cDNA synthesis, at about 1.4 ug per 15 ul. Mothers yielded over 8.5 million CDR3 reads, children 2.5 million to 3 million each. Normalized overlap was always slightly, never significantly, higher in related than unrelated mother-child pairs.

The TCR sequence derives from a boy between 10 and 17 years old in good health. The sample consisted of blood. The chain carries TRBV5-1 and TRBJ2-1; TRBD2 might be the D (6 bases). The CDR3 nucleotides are TGCGCCAGCAGCCCTGGGACTGAATCCTACAATGAGCAGTTCTTC. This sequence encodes CASSPGTESYNEQFF.